Listed below are T cell receptor beta chains from one sample, sequenced in a study of cytomegalovirus exposure and HLA in healthy donors. TCRdb's table, derived via immunoSEQ multiplex PCR, lists solely in-frame clones and lacks some. The sample lists nearly 100,000 clones; around 9.6% were seen once. The sequencing input was PBMCs. These receptor sequences come from a man in his forties or fifties in good health and CMV-seropositive. CDR3s include the opening cysteine and the closing phenylalanine or tryptophan. A D gene is named only where the DNA matches it firmly. Clone size, where shown, is once, few, many, or a class for clones that have expanded.

clone size: few; D gene: NA; V gene: TRBV19; J gene: TRBJ2-1; CDR3 protein: CASSIDRGREQFF; CDR3 DNA: TGTGCCAGTAGTATAGATCGTGGCAGGGAGCAGTTCTTC
clone size: NA; D gene: NA; V gene: TRBV9; J gene: TRBJ2-1; CDR3 protein: CASSASAATFSYNEQFF; CDR3 DNA: TGTGCCAGCAGCGCTTCAGCGGCGACCTTCTCCTACAATGAGCAGTTCTTC
clone size: NA; D gene: NA; V gene: TRBV10-3; J gene: TRBJ1-2; CDR3 protein: CAIGEGGWRGYTF; CDR3 DNA: TGTGCCATCGGGGAGGGGGGGTGGCGTGGCTACACCTTC
clone size: few; D gene: TRBD2; V gene: TRBV7-9; J gene: TRBJ2-5; CDR3 protein: CASSPPTRLAGGETQYF; CDR3 DNA: TGTGCCAGCAGCCCGCCCACCCGGCTAGCGGGAGGTGAGACCCAGTACTTC
clone size: NA; D gene: NA; V gene: TRBV5-1; J gene: TRBJ1-2; CDR3 protein: CASSLVQGYGYTF; CDR3 DNA: TGCGCCAGCAGCTTGGTCCAGGGGTATGGCTACACCTTC
clone size: few; D gene: NA; V gene: TRBV29-1; J gene: TRBJ2-3; CDR3 protein: CSVETSGLSTDTQYF; CDR3 DNA: TGCAGCGTTGAAACGAGCGGCCTTAGCACAGATACGCAGTATTTT
clone size: few; D gene: TRBD1; V gene: TRBV5-1; J gene: TRBJ1-2; CDR3 protein: CASSQSGQGWGYGYTF; CDR3 DNA: TGCGCCAGCAGCCAATCCGGACAGGGCTGGGGCTATGGCTACACCTTC
clone size: NA; D gene: TRBD1; V gene: TRBV6-1; J gene: TRBJ1-6; CDR3 protein: CASSVGTGGGSPLHF; CDR3 DNA: TGTGCCAGCAGTGTTGGGACAGGGGGTGGTTCACCCCTCCACTTT
clone size: NA; D gene: TRBD2; V gene: TRBV7-9; J gene: TRBJ2-3; CDR3 protein: CASSFPGLAGGMSTDTQYF; CDR3 DNA: TGTGCCAGCAGCTTTCCGGGACTAGCGGGAGGAATGAGCACAGATACGCAGTATTTT
clone size: NA; D gene: NA; V gene: TRBV11-2; J gene: TRBJ2-5; CDR3 protein: CASSRDGGKETQYF; CDR3 DNA: TGTGCCAGCAGCAGGGATGGAGGTAAAGAGACCCAGTACTTC